This T cell receptor (beta chain) was captured by sequencing in a study of shared clonotypes between healthy human individuals. The junction had 2 bases not matched to a gene; V was cut back by 4 bases and J by 2 bases. The CDR3 loop spans 13 amino acids. The V gene's germline CDR1 is MNHEY and CDR2 SVGAGI. Naive CD8 cells lacked CD45RO, underwent positive selection for CCR7 and left out terminally differentiated effector memory CD45RA+ cells. Generated by immunoSEQ multiplex PCR, the TCRdb table keeps only in-frame clones and is missing some. The table lists around 1,900,000 clones, over 85% of them singletons, with approximately 1.6% in the top ten.

The TCR originated in a man younger than 35 in good health. Some clones in this sample may be carry-over from other donors' samples. The specimen sequenced was naive CD8+ T cells from PBMCs. This sequence joins TRBV6-5 and TRBJ2-7; 7 bases match TRBD1. CDR3 nucleotides: TGTGCCAGCAGTTTGACAGGGCCCTACGAGCAGTACTTC. This gives the protein CASSLTGPYEQYF.